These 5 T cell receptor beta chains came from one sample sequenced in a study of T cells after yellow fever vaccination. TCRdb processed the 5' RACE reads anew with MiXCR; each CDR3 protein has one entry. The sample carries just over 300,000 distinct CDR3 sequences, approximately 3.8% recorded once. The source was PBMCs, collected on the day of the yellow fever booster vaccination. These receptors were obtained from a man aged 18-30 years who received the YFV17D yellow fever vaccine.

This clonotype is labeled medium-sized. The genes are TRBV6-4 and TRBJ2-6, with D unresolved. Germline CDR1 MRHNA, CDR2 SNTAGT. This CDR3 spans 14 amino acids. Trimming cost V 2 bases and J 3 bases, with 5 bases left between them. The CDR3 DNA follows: TGTGCCAGCAGTGACAGGGTTGGGGCCAACGTCCTGACTTTC. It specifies CASSDRVGANVLTF.

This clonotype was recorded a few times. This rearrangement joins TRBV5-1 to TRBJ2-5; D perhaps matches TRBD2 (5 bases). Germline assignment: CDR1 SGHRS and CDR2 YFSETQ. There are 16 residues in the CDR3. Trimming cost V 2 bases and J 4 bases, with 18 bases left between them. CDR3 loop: CASSFQPRDGGETQYF. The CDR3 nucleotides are TGCGCCAGCAGCTTTCAGCCCCGGGATGGTGGAGAGACCCAGTACTTC.

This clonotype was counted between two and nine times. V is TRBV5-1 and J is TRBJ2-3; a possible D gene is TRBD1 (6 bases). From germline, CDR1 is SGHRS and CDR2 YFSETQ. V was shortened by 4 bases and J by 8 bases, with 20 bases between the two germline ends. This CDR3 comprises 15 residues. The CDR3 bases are TGCGCCAGCAGCAGGGACAACAGGGCCGAAGGTACGCAGTATTTT. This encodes CASSRDNRAEGTQYF.

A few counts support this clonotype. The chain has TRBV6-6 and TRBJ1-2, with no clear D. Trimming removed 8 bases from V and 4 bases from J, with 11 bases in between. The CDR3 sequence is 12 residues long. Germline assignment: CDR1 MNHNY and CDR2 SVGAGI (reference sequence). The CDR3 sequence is CASVRAGYGYTF. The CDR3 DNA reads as TGTGCCAGCGTGAGGGCAGGCTATGGCTACACCTTC.

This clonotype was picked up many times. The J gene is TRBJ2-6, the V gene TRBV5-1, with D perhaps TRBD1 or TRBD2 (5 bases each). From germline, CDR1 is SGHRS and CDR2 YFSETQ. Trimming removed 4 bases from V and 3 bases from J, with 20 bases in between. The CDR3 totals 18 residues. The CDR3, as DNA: TGCGCCAGCAGCGTTCGAGGCAGGGAGTCGCGTGGGGCCAACGTCCTGACTTTC. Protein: CASSVRGRESRGANVLTF. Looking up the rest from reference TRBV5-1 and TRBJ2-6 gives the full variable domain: KAGVTQTPRYLIKTRGQQVTLSCSPISGHRSVSWYQQTPGQGLQFLFEYFSETQRNKGNFPGRFSGRQFSNSRSEMNVSTLELGDSALYLCASSVRGRESRGANVLTFGAGSRLTVL.